The following is a T cell receptor (beta chain) sequence with its context. These data are taken from a study of shared clonotypes between healthy human individuals. At the level of the study: Donor composition was a couple of women and a few men, aged 18 to 49.

Donors included only healthy HIV-negative adults lacking recent acute infections or vaccinations. Produced via immunoSEQ multiplex PCR; TCRdb's table is partial and in-frame only. The sample holds roughly 660,000 clones, roughly 91% seen once. Germline V CDR1 and CDR2: MDHEN, SYDVKM. CDR3 length equals 15 residues. V was trimmed by 2 bases and J by 1 base, leaving 11 bases between them. The TCR sequence derives from a man between 18 and 29 years old in good health. Some clones in this sample may be carry-over from other donors' samples. The chain has TRBV28 and TRBJ1-1, with D maybe TRBD1 (6 bases). Material: memory CD8+ T cells from PBMCs. Subset in this sample: CD45RO+ cells pooled with CCR7-negative TemRA cells. CDR3 residues: CASSLKADRNTEAFF. The CDR3 nucleotides are TGTGCCAGCAGTTTAAAGGCGGACAGGAACACTGAAGCTTTCTTT. The variable domain in full, completed from reference TRBV28 and TRBJ1-1, reads DVKVTQSSRYLVKRTGEKVFLECVQDMDHENMFWYRQDPGLGLRLIYFSYDVKMKEKGDIPEGYSVSREKKERFSLILESASTNQTSMYLCASSLKADRNTEAFFGQGTRLTVV.